The entry that follows covers one T cell receptor beta chain sequence. Trimming at V came to 0 bases and at J to 7 bases, leaving 6 bases not matched to a gene. The CDR3 runs 15 residues. In germline, CDR1 is MGHRA, CDR2 YSYEKL. Repertoires were generated with immunoSEQ multiplex PCR, while TCRdb's copy carries only in-frame clones and drops some. The sample consists of about 490,000 clones, 80% to 90% of them appearing once. These data come from a study of blood T cell repertoires in COVID-19. Study context: The United States, Italy and Spain provided the acute and convalescent COVID-19 samples.

The sequencing sample was made of peripheral blood. This rearrangement joins TRBV4-1 to TRBJ1-2; 9 bases match TRBD1. The source of this sequence is a human donor in a cohort sampled during active COVID-19. In DNA, the CDR3 is TGCGCCAGCAGCCAAGATTGGGGACAGGGCTCTGGCTACACCTTC. This codes for CASSQDWGQGSGYTF.